Below, 6 T cell receptor beta chains from the same sample are listed, as sequenced in a study of beta chain features in type 1 diabetes. Investigators reverse transcribed all isolated RNA, so they sequenced expressed TCRB transcripts. Produced via immunoSEQ multiplex PCR; TCRdb's table is partial and in-frame only. Of 810,000 or so clones in the sample, 15% to 20% were seen once. The sample consisted of naive CD4+ T cells from blood. The source of these receptors is a woman younger than 30 in good health.

CDR3 DNA: TGTGCCAGCAGCTTAGGCCGTACGACGCTCGGGGGGCTCCTCAGCTACACCTTC. Protein product: CASSLGRTTLGGLLSYTF. The chain recombines TRBV7-9 with TRBJ1-2; possible D gene TRBD1, 6 bases. This CDR3 contains 18 residues. With 1 base removed from V and 9 bases from J, the gap between germline ends came to 27 bases. Looked up from germline, CDR1 is SEHNR and CDR2 is FQNEAQ (reference sequence).

The chain employs TRBV6-5 and TRBJ2-2, with D uncertain. This CDR3 contains 13 residues. The ends were cut back, 3 bases at V and 5 bases at J, with 7 bases in the middle. The germline gives CDR1 MNHEY, CDR2 SVGAGI. The CDR3 DNA follows: TGTGCCAGCAGTTATCTAGAAACCGGGGAGCTGTTTTTT. Translated: CASSYLETGELFF.

V is TRBV6-4 and J is TRBJ2-3; the D gene is possibly TRBD1 (5 bases). The CDR3 is made up of 15 amino acids. Trimming pared 3 bases from V and 0 bases from J, leaving 10 bases between. Germline V CDR1 and CDR2: MRHNA, SNTAGT. Here the CDR3 DNA reads TGTGCCAGCAGTGAGTCAGGGCTGAGCACAGATACGCAGTATTTT. Protein: CASSESGLSTDTQYF.

This clone was seen more than once but under ten times. The J gene is TRBJ1-5, the V gene TRBV25-1, with TRBD1 identical over 9 bases. Germline lookup yields CDR1 MGHDK and CDR2 SYGVNS. The junction had 5 bases not matched to a gene; V was cut back by 2 bases and J by 3 bases. The CDR3 totals 16 residues. CDR3 amino acids: CASSEPRTGVNQPQHF. The DNA of the CDR3 is TGTGCCAGCAGTGAACCTAGGACAGGGGTCAATCAGCCCCAGCATTTT.

Here the CDR3 reads CASSYQQRTEAFF. The CDR3 nucleotides read TGTGCCAGCAGTTACCAACAGCGAACTGAAGCTTTCTTT. V gene TRBV6-6 combines with J gene TRBJ1-1; D unresolved. CDR1 is MNHNY and CDR2 is SVGAGI in the germline V gene (reference sequence). V was cut by 2 bases and J by 5 bases, with 9 bases left in between. This CDR3 has 13 amino acids.

The rearrangement links TRBV18 to TRBJ2-7, with TRBD2 matching 7 bases. V was clipped by 0 bases and J by 5 bases; unmatched bases: 1. This CDR3 has 13 amino acids. The germline CDR1 and CDR2 sequences are KGHSH and LQKENI. The CDR3 nucleotides are TGTGCCAGCTCACCACCGGGACTAAACGAGCAGTACTTC. It is translated as CASSPPGLNEQYF.